The 23 T cell receptor beta chains presented below share a single source sample, sequenced in a study of CD8+ T cells in alopecia areata. As the sequencing template, cDNA was produced by extracting RNA and reverse transcribing it. TCRdb's table, derived via immunoSEQ multiplex PCR, lists solely in-frame clones and lacks some. Found here are 95,000 to 150,000 clones, about 51% of them singletons; the top ten hold roughly 10%. The specimen sequenced was NKG2D-low CD8+ T cells sorted from blood. The receptors were gathered from a human donor with alopecia areata.

The V gene is TRBV29-1, the J gene TRBJ1-1, with D hard to call. Deletions cut 7 bases from V and 0 bases from J, with 9 bases between. Germline V gene lookup returns CDR1 SQVTM and CDR2 ANQGSEA. The CDR3 covers 12 residues. The CDR3, as DNA: TGCAGCGGGAGGCTAGTGAACACTGAAGCTTTCTTT. Encoded protein: CSGRLVNTEAFF.

The chain combines TRBV23-1 with TRBJ2-7; no definite D call. TRBV23-1 counts as an open reading frame of uncertain function. V lost 0 bases, J lost 0 bases, and 12 bases lay in between. The CDR3 runs 16 residues. CDR3 protein: CASSQSGLVHSYEQYF. CDR3 in DNA: TGCGCCAGCAGTCAATCGGGTCTGGTCCACTCCTACGAGCAGTACTTC.

This clone occurred a few times. The chain has TRBV29-1 and TRBJ2-7, with D perhaps TRBD2 (5 bases). The CDR3 runs to 13 residues. Between the trimmed V and J ends, which lost 4 bases and 2 bases, there was a span of 12 bases. Germline CDR1 SQVTM, CDR2 ANQGSEA. DNA of the CDR3: TGCAGCGTTGGGACCCAGCGGACCTACGAGCAGTACTTC. Translating gives CSVGTQRTYEQYF.

The chain links TRBV29-1 to TRBJ2-6; D is unresolved. The CDR3 spans 16 residues. The germline V gene has CDR1 SQVTM and CDR2 ANQGSEA. V dropped 0 bases and J dropped 2 bases, with 11 bases sitting between them. CDR3 region: CSVEDSAKPGANVLTF. CDR3 nucleotides: TGCAGCGTTGAAGATTCTGCAAAGCCTGGGGCCAACGTCCTGACTTTC.

Of note for this clone: At one of its ends the junction is not consistent with the germline gene, which may arise from a read error. The V and J genes are TRBV6-5 and TRBJ1-1; D remains unclear. This CDR3 has 12 amino acids. CDR1 is MNHEY and CDR2 is SVGAGI in the germline V gene. CDR3 nucleotides: TGTGCCAGCAGCTACTCCGGGGCTGAAGCTTTCTTT. Translating gives CASSYSGAEAFF.

This chain joins TRBV29-1 and TRBJ2-3; D is perhaps TRBD2 (6 bases). The CDR3 is 14 amino acids. V dropped 3 bases and J dropped 3 bases, with 13 bases sitting between them. Germline V gene data show CDR1 as SQVTM and CDR2 as ANQGSEA. This chain's CDR3 is CSVEVTSITDTQYF. In DNA, the CDR3 is TGCAGCGTTGAGGTGACTAGTATAACAGATACGCAGTATTTT.

The chain carries TRBV29-1 and TRBJ1-3, with D perhaps matching TRBD1 (5 bases). The germline V gene has CDR1 SQVTM and CDR2 ANQGSEA. This CDR3 spans 13 amino acids. The V end lost 7 bases, the J end lost 0 bases, and 10 bases lay between the germline ends. CDR3 sequence reads: CSAWGVSGNTIYF. CDR3 DNA sequence: TGCAGCGCATGGGGGGTCTCTGGAAACACCATATATTTT.

This clone was found a few times. The chain employs TRBV28 and TRBJ2-3; D may be TRBD1 or TRBD2 (5 bases each). This CDR3 is 15 amino acids long. Germline CDR1 and CDR2: MDHEN and SYDVKM. Trimming cost V 5 bases and J 3 bases, with 15 bases left between them. CDR3 loop: CASSPPGRQTDTQYF. The CDR3 DNA reads TGTGCCAGCAGTCCGCCGGGACGCCAGACAGATACGCAGTATTTT.

This chain joins TRBV6-5 and TRBJ2-7, with D possibly being TRBD1 (6 bases). The CDR3 runs to 13 residues. With 6 bases removed from V and 11 bases from J, the gap between germline ends came to 20 bases. Germline V gene data show CDR1 as MNHEY and CDR2 as SVGAGI. This chain's CDR3 is CASSLSASTGEYF. CDR3 DNA sequence: TGTGCCAGCAGCCTCTCAGCTTCGACAGGCGAGTACTTC.

This rearrangement joins TRBV29-1 to TRBJ1-2, with D possibly being TRBD1 (5 bases). Germline CDR1 reads SQVTM; CDR2 reads ANQGSEA. The V gene lost 1 base and the J gene lost 4 bases, with 10 bases spanning the gap. This CDR3 comprises 13 residues. CDR3 coding DNA: TGCAGCGTTGAAGGATGGGGCGGCTATGGCTACACCTTC. This gives the protein CSVEGWGGYGYTF.

The chain links TRBV2 to TRBJ2-5, with D unclear. Looked up from germline, CDR1 is SNHLY and CDR2 is FYNNEI. V gave up 4 bases and J gave up 2 bases, with 5 bases separating them. This CDR3 comprises 12 residues. The CDR3 coding sequence is TGTGCCAGCAGTGCCTTTCAAGAGACCCAGTACTTC. This gives the protein CASSAFQETQYF.

J is TRBJ1-1 and V is TRBV5-6, with TRBD1 matching 7 bases. This CDR3 spans 14 amino acids. Germline V CDR1 and CDR2: SGHDT, YYEEEE. The V and J ends lost 2 bases and 0 bases, in that order; junction bases with no gene match: 1. In DNA form, the CDR3 reads TGTGCCAGCAGCTTACAGGGGATGAACACTGAAGCTTTCTTT. Translating gives CASSLQGMNTEAFF.

This clone was seen a handful of times. The chain couples TRBV28 to TRBJ2-7; D might be TRBD1 (6 bases). V lost 3 bases and J 5 bases, leaving 11 bases between the germline ends. This CDR3 is 13 amino acids long. The germline V gene encodes CDR1 MDHEN and CDR2 SYDVKM. Here the CDR3 reads CASSFSAGDEQYF. The CDR3 nucleotides are TGTGCCAGCAGTTTTTCGGCAGGGGACGAGCAGTACTTC.

The rearrangement uses TRBV28 and TRBJ2-4; no clear D gene. CDR1 and CDR2 from the germline V gene are MDHEN and SYDVKM. CDR3 length: 11 amino acids. Trimming cost V 7 bases and J 6 bases, with 7 bases left between them. The CDR3: CASTTGNIQYF. The CDR3 bases are TGTGCCAGCACCACGGGAAACATTCAGTACTTC.

In this sample, this clone turned up a few times. The chain is built from TRBV19 and TRBJ2-1; no reliable D call. The germline CDR1 and CDR2 sequences are LNHDA and SQIVND (reference sequence). The CDR3 consists of 11 residues. Trimming removed 5 bases at V and 10 bases at J, with 9 bases between. CDR3 DNA sequence: TGTGCCAGTAGTGGGTCCGGCGAGCAGTTCTTC. It codes for CASSGSGEQFF.

There are a few counts of this clone. The rearrangement links TRBV7-9 to TRBJ2-7; TRBD1 matches at 8 bases. The CDR3 extends over 13 amino acids. Germline CDR1 and CDR2: SEHNR and FQNEAQ (reference sequence). V was pared by 4 bases and J by 7 bases, with 6 bases of the junction left unmatched. CDR3 coding DNA: TGTGCCAGCAGCTCAGGACAGGGTGGTGAGCAGTACTTC. The encoded protein is CASSSGQGGEQYF.

This clone was counted ten times or more. The gene calls are TRBV9 and TRBJ2-6; D unresolved. Trimming removed 3 bases at V and 0 bases at J, with 4 bases between. Germline V lookup: CDR1 SGDLS, CDR2 YYNGEE. This CDR3 has 14 amino acids. CDR3 sequence: CASSDNSGANVLTF. The DNA for the CDR3 is TGTGCCAGCAGCGATAACTCTGGGGCCAACGTCCTGACTTTC.

The V call is TRBV29-1, the J call TRBJ2-3; maybe TRBD2 (5 bases). Germline CDR1 and CDR2: SQVTM and ANQGSEA. The CDR3 covers 16 residues. V was pared by 4 bases and J by 2 bases, with 19 bases between. For the CDR3, the DNA is TGCAGCGTTGCCGGACTGGGGTTTCGGGACACAGATACGCAGTATTTT. Amino acid sequence: CSVAGLGFRDTDTQYF.

J is TRBJ2-7 and V is TRBV30; possible D gene TRBD2, 6 bases. V dropped 3 bases and J dropped 4 bases, with 10 bases sitting between them. CDR1 is GTSNPN, CDR2 SVGIG, per germline (reference sequence). The CDR3 has 12 amino acids. CDR3 coding DNA: TGTGCCTGGAGGGCGGGGCCGTACGAGCAGTACTTC. Translation gives CAWRAGPYEQYF.

This clone was observed a few times. The chain is built from TRBV5-1 and TRBJ2-5, with 7 bases identical to TRBD2. The J segment lost 5 bases and the V segment lost 3 bases, leaving 7 bases of the junction unmatched. The CDR3 runs 14 residues. The V gene's germline CDR1 is SGHRS and CDR2 YFSETQ. Here the CDR3 DNA reads TGCGCCAGCAGCTCGGGGGGTCTCGCGGAGACCCAGTACTTC. Encoded protein: CASSSGGLAETQYF.

This chain links TRBV29-1 with TRBJ1-1; D may be TRBD1 (5 bases). The CDR3 is 13 amino acids. The germline V and J ends were trimmed by 7 bases and 1 base, with 13 bases remaining between them. Germline-derived CDR1 and CDR2 are SQVTM and ANQGSEA. The CDR3 DNA follows: TGCAGCGCCCACGCGGGGGGGAACACTGAAGCTTTCTTT. Amino acids: CSAHAGGNTEAFF. Looking up the rest from reference TRBV29-1 and TRBJ1-1 gives the full variable domain: SAVISQKPSRDICQRGTSLTIQCQVDSQVTMMFWYRQQPGQSLTLIATANQGSEATYESGFVIDKFPISRPNLTFSTLTVSNMSPEDSSIYLCSAHAGGNTEAFFGQGTRLTVV.

The chain couples TRBV5-6 to TRBJ2-7; 9 bases are a match to TRBD1. Germline values: CDR1 SGHDT, CDR2 YYEEEE. The CDR3 loop spans 14 amino acids. V trimming: 6 bases; J trimming: 4 bases; junction bases outside the gene matches: 8. This CDR3 is CASTTGQGSYEQYF. CDR3 DNA sequence: TGTGCCAGCACCACCGGACAGGGGTCGTACGAGCAGTACTTC.

The V and J genes are TRBV7-9 and TRBJ2-5; 7 nucleotides match TRBD1. CDR3 length: 13 amino acids. CDR1 is SEHNR, CDR2 FQNEAQ, per germline (reference sequence). V shed 5 bases, J shed 3 bases, and the junction held 3 bases outside the gene matches. The CDR3 DNA is TGTGCCAGCAGCAAAACAGGGGAAGAGACCCAGTACTTC. Protein: CASSKTGEETQYF.